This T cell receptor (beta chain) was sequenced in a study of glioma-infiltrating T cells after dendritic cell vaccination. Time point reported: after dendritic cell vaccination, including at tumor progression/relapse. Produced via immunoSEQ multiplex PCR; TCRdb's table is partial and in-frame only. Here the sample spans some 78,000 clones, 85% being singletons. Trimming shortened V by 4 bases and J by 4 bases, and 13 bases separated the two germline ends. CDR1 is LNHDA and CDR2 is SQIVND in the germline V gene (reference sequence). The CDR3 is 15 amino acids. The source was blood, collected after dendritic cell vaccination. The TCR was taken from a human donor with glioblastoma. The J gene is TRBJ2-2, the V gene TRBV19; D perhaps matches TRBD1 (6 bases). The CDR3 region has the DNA TGTGCCAGTAGTAGGAAAACAGGGCTCACCGGGGAGCTGTTTTTT. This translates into CASSRKTGLTGELFF.